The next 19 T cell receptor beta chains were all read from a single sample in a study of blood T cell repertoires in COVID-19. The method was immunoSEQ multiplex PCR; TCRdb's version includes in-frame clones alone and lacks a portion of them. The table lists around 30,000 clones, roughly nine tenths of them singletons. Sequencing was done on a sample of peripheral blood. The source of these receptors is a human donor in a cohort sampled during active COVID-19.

The CDR3 sequence is CASSRGSVTDTQYF. The CDR3 DNA reads TGTGCCAGCAGTCGAGGATCCGTCACAGATACGCAGTATTTT. The rearrangement uses TRBV5-6 and TRBJ2-3, with D unresolved. CDR3 length equals 14 residues. Trimming removed 5 bases from V and 2 bases from J, with 12 bases in between. Germline CDR1 SGHDT, CDR2 YYEEEE.

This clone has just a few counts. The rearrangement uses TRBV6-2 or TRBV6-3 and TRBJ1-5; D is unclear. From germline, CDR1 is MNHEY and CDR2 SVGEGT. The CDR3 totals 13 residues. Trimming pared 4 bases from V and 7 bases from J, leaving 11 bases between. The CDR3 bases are TGTGCCAGCAGTTTAACGGGGTGGCAGCCCCAGCATTTT. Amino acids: CASSLTGWQPQHF.

The CDR3 coding sequence is TGTGCCAGCTCCGTCGGACAGGGGAGCTACGAGCAGTACTTC. The encoded protein is CASSVGQGSYEQYF. V and J are TRBV7-6 and TRBJ2-7; the match to TRBD1 covers 9 bases. The CDR3 runs 14 residues. Trimming took 8 bases from V and 3 from J; bases not matched to a gene: 8. CDR1 is SGHVS, CDR2 FNYEAQ, per germline. Drawing the rest from reference TRBV7-6 and TRBJ2-7, the complete variable domain is GAGVSQSPRYKVTKRGQDVALRCDPISGHVSLYWYRQALGQGPEFLTYFNYEAQQDKSGLPNDRFSAERPEGSISTLTIQRTEQRDSAMYRCASSVGQGSYEQYFGPGTRLTVT.

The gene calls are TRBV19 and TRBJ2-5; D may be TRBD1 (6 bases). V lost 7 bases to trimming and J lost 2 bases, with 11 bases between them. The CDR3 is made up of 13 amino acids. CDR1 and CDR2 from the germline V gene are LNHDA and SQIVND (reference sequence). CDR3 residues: CASIRGLQETQYF. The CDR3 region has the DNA TGTGCCAGTATCAGGGGCCTACAAGAGACCCAGTACTTC.

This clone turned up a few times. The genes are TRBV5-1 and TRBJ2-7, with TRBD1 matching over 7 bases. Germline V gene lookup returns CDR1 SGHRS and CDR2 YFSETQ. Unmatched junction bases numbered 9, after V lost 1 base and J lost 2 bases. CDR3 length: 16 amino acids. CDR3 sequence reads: CASSLSSRQGAYEQYF. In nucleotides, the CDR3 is TGCGCCAGCAGCTTGTCGTCCCGACAGGGTGCCTACGAGCAGTACTTC.

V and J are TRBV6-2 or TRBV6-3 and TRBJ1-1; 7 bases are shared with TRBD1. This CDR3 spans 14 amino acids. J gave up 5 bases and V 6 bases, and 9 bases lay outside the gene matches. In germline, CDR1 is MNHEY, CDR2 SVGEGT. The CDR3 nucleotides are TGTGCCAGCAGCCCCGGGACAGCCTGGACTGAAGCTTTCTTT. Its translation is CASSPGTAWTEAFF.

CDR3 nucleotides: TGTGCCAGCAGTCTCGGGAGGGTAGAGACCCAGTACTTC. It is translated as CASSLGRVETQYF. The rearrangement joins TRBV28 to TRBJ2-5; 8 bases align to TRBD2. V dropped 5 bases and J dropped 4; count of bases not matched to a gene: 3. CDR1 MDHEN and CDR2 SYDVKM come from the germline V gene. The CDR3 is 13 amino acids.

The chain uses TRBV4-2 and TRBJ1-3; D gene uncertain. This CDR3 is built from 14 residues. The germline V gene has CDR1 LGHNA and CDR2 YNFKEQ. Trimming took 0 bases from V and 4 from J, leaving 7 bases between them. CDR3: CASSQDKLGNTIYF. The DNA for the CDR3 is TGTGCCAGCAGCCAAGATAAACTGGGAAACACCATATATTTT.

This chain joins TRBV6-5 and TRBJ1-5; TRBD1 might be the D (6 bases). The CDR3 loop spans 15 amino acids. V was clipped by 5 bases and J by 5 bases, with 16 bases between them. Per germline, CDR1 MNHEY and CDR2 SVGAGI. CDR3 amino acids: CASSSDRSSDQPQHF. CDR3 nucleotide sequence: TGTGCCAGCAGTAGTGACAGGTCTTCCGATCAGCCCCAGCATTTT.

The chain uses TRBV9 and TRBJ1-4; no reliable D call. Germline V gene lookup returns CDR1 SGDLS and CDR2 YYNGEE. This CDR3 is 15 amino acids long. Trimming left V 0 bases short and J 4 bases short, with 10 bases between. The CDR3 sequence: CASSVAGFSNEKLFF. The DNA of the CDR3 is TGTGCCAGCAGCGTAGCCGGGTTTAGTAATGAAAAACTGTTTTTT.

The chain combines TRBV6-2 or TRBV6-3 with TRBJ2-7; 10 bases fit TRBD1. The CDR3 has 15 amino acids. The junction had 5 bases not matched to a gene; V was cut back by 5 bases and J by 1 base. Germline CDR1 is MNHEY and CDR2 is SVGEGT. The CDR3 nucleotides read TGTGCCAGCAGTCGCGGACAGGGGGTGTCCTACGAGCAGTACTTC. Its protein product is CASSRGQGVSYEQYF.

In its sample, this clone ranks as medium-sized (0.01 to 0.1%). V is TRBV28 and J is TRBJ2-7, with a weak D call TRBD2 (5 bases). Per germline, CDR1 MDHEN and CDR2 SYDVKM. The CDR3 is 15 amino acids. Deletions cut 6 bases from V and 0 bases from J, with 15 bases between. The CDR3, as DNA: TGTGCCAGCAGCCCCGCGGGCCTGAGCTCCTACGAGCAGTACTTC. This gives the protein CASSPAGLSSYEQYF.

The CDR3 DNA reads TGTGCCAGCTCACCAGACACCCTGGAAGAGACCCAGTACTTC. It specifies CASSPDTLEETQYF. The chain joins TRBV7-9 to TRBJ2-5; D is unclear. Per germline, CDR1 SEHNR and CDR2 FQNEAQ (reference sequence). The CDR3 is made up of 14 amino acids. Trimming left V 8 bases short and J 3 bases short, with 16 bases between.

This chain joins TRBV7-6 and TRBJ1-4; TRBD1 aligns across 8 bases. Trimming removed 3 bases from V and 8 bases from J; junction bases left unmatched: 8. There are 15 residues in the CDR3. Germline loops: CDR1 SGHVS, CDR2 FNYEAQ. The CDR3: CASSFGRGRSEKLFF. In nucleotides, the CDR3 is TGTGCCAGCAGCTTCGGCAGGGGGCGAAGCGAAAAACTGTTTTTT.

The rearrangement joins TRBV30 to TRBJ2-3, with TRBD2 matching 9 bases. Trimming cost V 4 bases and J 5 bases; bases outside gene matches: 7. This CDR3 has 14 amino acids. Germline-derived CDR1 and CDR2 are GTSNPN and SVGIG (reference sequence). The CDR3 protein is CAWTLGLARDTQYF. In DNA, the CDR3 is TGTGCCTGGACTCTCGGACTAGCGAGAGATACGCAGTATTTT.

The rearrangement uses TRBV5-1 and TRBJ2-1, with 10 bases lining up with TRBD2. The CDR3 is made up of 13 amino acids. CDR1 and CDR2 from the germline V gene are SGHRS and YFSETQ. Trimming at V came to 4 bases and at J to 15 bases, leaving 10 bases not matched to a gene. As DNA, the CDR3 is TGCGCCAGCAGCCCCCTAAGCGGGGGGGCGGGGTTCTTC. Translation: CASSPLSGGAGFF.

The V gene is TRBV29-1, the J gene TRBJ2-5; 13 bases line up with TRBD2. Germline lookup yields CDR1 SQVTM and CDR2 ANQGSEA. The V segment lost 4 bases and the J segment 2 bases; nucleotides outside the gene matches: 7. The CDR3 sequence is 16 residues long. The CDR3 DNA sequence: TGCAGCGTTGTGGGGACTAGCGGGGTCCTACAAGAGACCCAGTACTTC. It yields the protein CSVVGTSGVLQETQYF.

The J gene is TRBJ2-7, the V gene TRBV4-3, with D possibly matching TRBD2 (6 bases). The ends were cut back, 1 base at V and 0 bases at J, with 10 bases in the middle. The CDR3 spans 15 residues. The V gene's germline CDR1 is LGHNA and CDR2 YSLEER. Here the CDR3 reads CASSQARGSSYEQYF. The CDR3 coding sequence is TGCGCCAGCAGCCAAGCGCGGGGAAGCTCCTACGAGCAGTACTTC.

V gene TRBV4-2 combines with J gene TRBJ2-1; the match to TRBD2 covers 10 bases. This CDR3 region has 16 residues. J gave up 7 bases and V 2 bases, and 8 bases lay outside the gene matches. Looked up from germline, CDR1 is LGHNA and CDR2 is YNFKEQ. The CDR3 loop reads CASSQRASGGSNEQFF. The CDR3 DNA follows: TGTGCCAGCAGCCAAAGGGCTAGCGGGGGATCAAATGAGCAGTTCTTC.